This T cell receptor (beta chain) was sequenced in a study of cytomegalovirus exposure and HLA in healthy donors. The primer mix had 60 Vbeta and 13 Jbeta primers. The protocol was immunoSEQ multiplex PCR, while the TCRdb copy is restricted to in-frame clones and leaves out a portion. The sample lists around 120,000 clones; around 80% were seen once. Germline-derived CDR1 and CDR2 are GTSNPN and SVGIG (reference sequence). The CDR3 sequence is 17 residues long. The V segment lost 5 bases and the J segment 4 bases; nucleotides outside the gene matches: 16. Sequenced material: PBMCs. The rearrangement links TRBV30 to TRBJ2-5; 10 nucleotides match TRBD2. The receptor comes from a woman aged 40-49 years in good health and CMV-seronegative. CDR3 sequence: CAWLGVAAGTSAETQYF. In DNA, the CDR3 is TGTGCCTGGTTGGGAGTGGCCGCCGGGACTAGCGCAGAGACCCAGTACTTC.